This T cell receptor (beta chain) was recovered during a study of tumor-infiltrating lymphocytes in primary liver carcinoma. CDR1 is SQVTM and CDR2 is ANQGSEA in the germline V gene. Trimming left V 7 bases short and J 3 bases short, with 15 bases between. This CDR3 is 13 amino acids long. Bulk tissue was left unsorted, and RNA and DNA were co-extracted from about 19-30 mg of it. Patients diagnosed with primary liver carcinoma received treatment through surgical resection. Researchers generated TCR beta cDNA from around 510 ng of total RNA, relying on a constant-region primer. Libraries covering TCR beta were generated through three nested multiplex PCR rounds (using a slightly modified ARM-PCR). The opening two PCR rounds, about 10 cycles each, paired TRBV1-TRBV30 forward primers with a C-beta reverse primer. MiXCR was run by TCRdb on the multiplex PCR reads, yielding one entry per CDR3 protein. The profile shows tens of thousands of distinct CDR3 sequences, more than 60% of them singletons.

The receptor was derived from a man aged 40-50 years with primary liver carcinoma and hepatitis B virus infection. Material: liver tumor tissue from sampling region 4. Subset indicated: tumor region T4, right-lateral pole. V usage is TRBV29-1 and J usage is TRBJ1-1; TRBD1 might be the D (6 bases). CDR3 sequence reads: CSAKRGTDTEAFF. The CDR3 DNA follows: TGCAGCGCAAAGAGGGGGACCGACACTGAAGCTTTCTTT.